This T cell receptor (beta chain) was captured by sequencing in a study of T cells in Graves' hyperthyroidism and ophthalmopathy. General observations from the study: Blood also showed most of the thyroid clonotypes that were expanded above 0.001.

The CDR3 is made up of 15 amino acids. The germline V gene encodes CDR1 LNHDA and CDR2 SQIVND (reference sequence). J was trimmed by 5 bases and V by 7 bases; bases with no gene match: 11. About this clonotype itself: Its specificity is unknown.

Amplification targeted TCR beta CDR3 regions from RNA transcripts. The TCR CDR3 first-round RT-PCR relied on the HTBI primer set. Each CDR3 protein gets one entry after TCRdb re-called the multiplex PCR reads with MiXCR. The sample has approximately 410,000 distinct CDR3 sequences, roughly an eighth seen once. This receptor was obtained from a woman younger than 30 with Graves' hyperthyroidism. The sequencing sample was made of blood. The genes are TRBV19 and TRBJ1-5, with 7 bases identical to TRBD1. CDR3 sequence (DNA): TGTGCCAGTACTCCATCAGGGGGACAGTATCAGCCCCAGCATTTT. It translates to CASTPSGGQYQPQHF.